Listed here are 29 T cell receptor beta chains from one sample, sequenced in a study of radiotherapy plus CTLA-4 blockade in lung cancer. Produced via immunoSEQ multiplex PCR; TCRdb's table is partial and in-frame only. The sample includes about 97,000 clones, 60% to 75% seen only once; the top ten take approximately 2.8%. Sequenced material: peripheral blood, taken from a patient treated with radiotherapy plus ipilimumab. The receptors come from a human donor with non-small cell lung cancer who had a partial response to radiotherapy plus ipilimumab. Some clones in this sample may be carry-over from other donors' samples.

This chain uses TRBV2 with TRBJ2-1; 8 bases fit TRBD1. The V and J ends lost 6 bases and 10 bases, in that order; junction bases with no gene match: 8. This CDR3 contains 13 residues. Germline V lookup: CDR1 SNHLY, CDR2 FYNNEI. The CDR3 region is CASSRDRSVEQFF. CDR3 nucleotides: TGTGCCAGCAGCCGGGACAGGTCGGTGGAGCAGTTCTTC.

The table lists this clone with a few counts. The chain couples TRBV7-3 to TRBJ2-1, with 10 bases fitting TRBD2. V dropped 5 bases and J dropped 0; count of bases not matched to a gene: 7. Germline V CDR1 and CDR2: SGHTA, FQGTGA. The CDR3 sequence is 17 residues long. The CDR3 reads CASSRSSGGSSYNEQFF. CDR3 nucleotides: TGTGCCAGCAGCAGATCTAGCGGGGGTAGCTCCTACAATGAGCAGTTCTTC.

V is TRBV7-8 and J is TRBJ2-5; D may be TRBD2 (5 bases). The end of the DNA is better explained by TRBJ2-7, so the J call may be wrong. The CDR3 extends over 14 amino acids. Germline CDR1 is SGHVS and CDR2 is FQNEAQ. The CDR3 is CASSPWGGGYEQYF. The CDR3 DNA follows: TGTGCCAGCAGCCCTTGGGGTGGCGGGTACGAGCAGTACTTC.

The genes are TRBV15 and TRBJ2-2; 10 bases are shared with TRBD2. V was clipped by 5 bases and J by 0 bases; unmatched bases: 3. Germline V gene sequence: CDR1 LNHNV, CDR2 YYDKDF (reference sequence). CDR3 length equals 16 residues. The CDR3 loop is CATSFGLAANTGELFF. CDR3 in DNA: TGTGCCACCAGCTTTGGACTAGCGGCGAACACCGGGGAGCTGTTTTTT.

This chain connects TRBV6-6 to TRBJ2-2, with a possible D match to TRBD2 (5 bases). Trimming shortened V by 5 bases and J by 7 bases, and 11 bases separated the two germline ends. Per germline, CDR1 MNHNY and CDR2 SVGAGI (reference sequence). This CDR3 has 13 amino acids. DNA for the CDR3: TGTGCCAGCAGTCCCGGACGGGGCGGGGAGCTGTTTTTT. The encoded protein is CASSPGRGGELFF.

The CDR3 bases are TGTGCCAGCAGCCAAGGCGACTTGTACGAGCAGTACTTC. Translating it yields CASSQGDLYEQYF. The chain recombines TRBV14 with TRBJ2-7; no definite D call. The CDR3 consists of 13 residues. CDR1 SGHDN and CDR2 FVKESK come from the germline V gene. The V and J ends lost 1 base and 4 bases respectively, with 8 bases between them.

As DNA, the CDR3 is TGTGCCAGCAGCTCCACTCCGACAGTACAAGAGACCCAGTACTTC. Its protein product is CASSSTPTVQETQYF. The chain links TRBV5-6 to TRBJ2-5, with a possible D match to TRBD1 (5 bases). The CDR3 runs to 15 residues. Trimming took 3 bases from V and 2 from J, leaving 14 bases between them. The V gene's germline CDR1 is SGHDT and CDR2 YYEEEE.

This chain connects TRBV7-6 to TRBJ2-5, with TRBD1 identical over 8 bases. Losses at the gene ends were 5 bases for V and 1 base for J; bases not matched to a gene: 6. The CDR3 has 15 residues. CDR1 and CDR2 from the germline V gene are SGHVS and FNYEAQ. The CDR3 is CASSLNRGFQETQYF. In DNA, the CDR3 is TGTGCCAGCAGCCTCAACAGGGGGTTCCAAGAGACCCAGTACTTC.

This chain links TRBV18 with TRBJ2-6; D is uncertain. The V gene's germline CDR1 is KGHSH and CDR2 LQKENI. The CDR3 loop spans 16 amino acids. V lost 2 bases and J 1 base, leaving 9 bases between the germline ends. The CDR3 sequence is CASSPGTRSGANVLTF. In DNA form, the CDR3 reads TGTGCCAGCTCACCAGGCACGAGGTCTGGGGCCAACGTCCTGACTTTC.

The rearrangement joins TRBV18 to TRBJ1-2; 7 nucleotides line up with TRBD1. The junction had 11 bases not matched to a gene; V was cut back by 6 bases and J by 4 bases. The CDR3 covers 15 residues. Germline values: CDR1 KGHSH, CDR2 LQKENI. The CDR3 sequence is CASSASGTDFYGYTF. The CDR3 bases are TGTGCCAGCTCGGCCTCCGGGACAGACTTCTATGGCTACACCTTC.

This CDR3 is CASSLGGGASNIQYF. The CDR3 coding sequence is TGCGCCAGCAGCTTAGGCGGGGGCGCCTCAAACATTCAGTACTTC. The chain uses TRBV5-1 and TRBJ2-4; TRBD2 might be the D (7 bases). This CDR3 contains 15 residues. Germline CDR1 and CDR2: SGHRS and YFSETQ. V was clipped by 2 bases and J by 6 bases, with 15 bases between them.

The V gene is TRBV5-1, the J gene TRBJ1-4; 7 nucleotides align to TRBD1. Trimming took 4 bases from V and 5 from J; bases not matched to a gene: 5. The CDR3 contains 14 residues. The germline V gene has CDR1 SGHRS and CDR2 YFSETQ. This chain's CDR3 is CASSRGTANEKLFF. The CDR3 nucleotides read TGCGCCAGCAGCCGGGGGACAGCAAATGAAAAACTGTTTTTT.

The chain recombines TRBV27 with TRBJ1-6; tentative D call: TRBD1 (6 bases). Trimming pared 3 bases from V and 7 bases from J, leaving 16 bases between. Per germline, CDR1 MNHEY and CDR2 SMNVEV (reference sequence). This CDR3 contains 16 residues. This CDR3 is CASSFRGPIWNSPLHF. Written as DNA, the CDR3 is TGTGCCAGCAGTTTCAGGGGACCCATTTGGAATTCACCCCTCCACTTT.

The chain combines TRBV12-5 with TRBJ2-7, with D possibly being TRBD1 (6 bases). V shed 2 bases and J shed 0 bases, with 17 bases lying between them. The germline CDR1 and CDR2 sequences are LGHNT and FRNRAP. The CDR3 is made up of 17 amino acids. The chain's CDR3 is CASGLSLGQISSYEQYF. CDR3 in DNA: TGTGCTAGTGGTTTGTCCCTAGGACAGATTAGCTCCTACGAGCAGTACTTC. Complete variable domain (other parts from reference TRBV12-5 and TRBJ2-7): DARVTQTPRHKVTEMGQEVTMRCQPILGHNTVFWYRQTMMQGLELLAYFRNRAPLDDSGMPKDRFSAEMPDATLATLKIQPSEPRDSAVYFCASGLSLGQISSYEQYFGPGTRLTVT.

J is TRBJ1-4 and V is TRBV5-8; D gene unclear. CDR3 length: 13 residues. In germline, CDR1 is SGHTS, CDR2 YDEGEE. Between the trimmed V and J ends, which lost 6 bases and 0 bases, there was a span of 6 bases. CDR3 sequence reads: CASTTATNEKLFF. CDR3 nucleotides: TGTGCCAGCACCACAGCAACTAATGAAAAACTGTTTTTT.

The gene calls are TRBV9 and TRBJ1-3, with D possibly being TRBD1 (6 bases). Germline values: CDR1 SGDLS, CDR2 YYNGEE. The CDR3 spans 14 residues. V was shortened by 4 bases and J by 4 bases, with 12 bases between the two germline ends. CDR3 in amino acids: CASSKQGVGNTIYF. CDR3 DNA: TGTGCCAGCAGCAAACAGGGCGTAGGAAACACCATATATTTT.

The chain carries TRBV2 and TRBJ2-7, with a possible D match to TRBD1 (5 bases). The CDR3 totals 14 residues. Germline-derived CDR1 and CDR2 are SNHLY and FYNNEI. V was trimmed by 5 bases and J by 1 base, leaving 12 bases between them. The CDR3: CASSSDKGSYEQYF. The CDR3 coding sequence is TGTGCCAGCAGTTCGGACAAGGGATCCTACGAGCAGTACTTC.

The CDR3 nucleotides are TGTGCCAGCTCACCACGGGCTAGCACAGATACGCAGTATTTT. Translated: CASSPRASTDTQYF. The rearrangement joins TRBV18 to TRBJ2-3; D is ambiguous. V lost 1 base, J lost 0 bases, and 5 bases lay in between. CDR3 length: 14 amino acids. CDR1 and CDR2 from the germline V gene are KGHSH and LQKENI.

This clone has only a few counts. V and J are TRBV6-4 and TRBJ1-1; a possible D gene is TRBD1 (5 bases). Germline assignment: CDR1 MRHNA and CDR2 SNTAGT. Between the trimmed V and J ends, which lost 5 bases and 1 base, there was a span of 8 bases. The CDR3 consists of 13 residues. The CDR3, as DNA: TGTGCCAGCAGTTTCGACAGGAACACTGAAGCTTTCTTT. Translation: CASSFDRNTEAFF.

The chain links TRBV2 to TRBJ2-5, with 13 bases fitting TRBD2. Germline V gives CDR1 SNHLY, CDR2 FYNNEI. Losses at the gene ends were 4 bases for V and 1 base for J; bases not matched to a gene: 3. The CDR3 contains 16 residues. The CDR3 nucleotides read TGTGCCAGCAGTGTCCGACTAGCGGGAGGCCAAGAGACCCAGTACTTC. Its translation: CASSVRLAGGQETQYF.

The V and J genes are TRBV9 and TRBJ1-2; no definite D call. V shed 4 bases and J shed 4 bases, with 11 bases lying between them. Germline loops: CDR1 SGDLS, CDR2 YYNGEE. CDR3 length: 13 amino acids. In DNA form, the CDR3 reads TGTGCCAGCAGCCGTGGACTGCGCTATGGCTACACCTTC. It is translated as CASSRGLRYGYTF.

This clone was seen more than once but under ten times. V usage is TRBV5-1 and J usage is TRBJ2-7; TRBD1 aligns across 9 bases. CDR1 is SGHRS and CDR2 is YFSETQ in the germline V gene. The CDR3 runs 17 residues. The V and J ends lost 4 bases and 3 bases, in that order; junction bases with no gene match: 14. This chain's CDR3 is CASSHPPGTGIFYEQYF. The CDR3 coding sequence is TGCGCCAGCAGCCACCCCCCAGGGACAGGGATCTTCTACGAGCAGTACTTC.

The chain recombines TRBV6-1 with TRBJ1-2, with TRBD1 matching over 8 bases. J was trimmed by 8 bases and V by 2 bases; bases with no gene match: 4. CDR1 is MNHNS and CDR2 is SASEGT in the germline V gene. The CDR3 runs to 13 residues. CDR3 in DNA: TGTGCCAGCAGTGAACAGGGGGCAATCGGCTACACCTTC. Translation: CASSEQGAIGYTF.

The chain couples TRBV5-6 to TRBJ1-2, with a weak D call TRBD1 (5 bases). The CDR3 sequence is 14 residues long. Germline CDR1 SGHDT, CDR2 YYEEEE. V shed 0 bases and J shed 6 bases, with 12 bases lying between them. This chain's CDR3 is CASSLGGVEDGYTF. The CDR3 region has the DNA TGTGCCAGCAGCTTGGGGGGGGTAGAGGATGGCTACACCTTC.

This clone has a handful of counts. The same CDR3 also results from other DNA sequences found in this sample. This chain joins TRBV10-2 and TRBJ1-3; the match to TRBD1 covers 7 bases. The CDR3 consists of 13 residues. The germline gives CDR1 WSHSY, CDR2 SAAADI. After removal of 6 bases from V and 5 bases from J, the junction contained 4 bases not matched to a gene. The CDR3 sequence: CASSEQGRNTIYF. In DNA form, the CDR3 reads TGCGCCAGCAGCGAACAGGGGCGAAACACCATATATTTT.

The chain combines TRBV19 with TRBJ2-1, with TRBD1 matching over 8 bases. This CDR3 has 16 residues. CDR1 and CDR2 from the germline V gene are LNHDA and SQIVND (reference sequence). Trimming removed 0 bases from V and 7 bases from J; junction bases left unmatched: 8. Here the CDR3 reads CASSIDRGRGYNEQFF. In DNA form, the CDR3 reads TGTGCCAGTAGTATAGACAGGGGGCGCGGGTATAATGAGCAGTTCTTC. The variable domain in full, completed from reference TRBV19 and TRBJ2-1, reads DGGITQSPKYLFRKEGQNVTLSCEQNLNHDAMYWYRQDPGQGLRLIYYSQIVNDFQKGDIAEGYSVSREKKESFPLTVTSAQKNPTAFYLCASSIDRGRGYNEQFFGPGTRLTVL.

The V gene is TRBV29-1, the J gene TRBJ1-1; maybe TRBD1 (5 bases). Germline loops: CDR1 SQVTM, CDR2 ANQGSEA. CDR3 length: 12 residues. Trimming stripped 7 bases from V and 10 bases from J, with 19 bases between. The DNA for the CDR3 is TGCAGCGCCCTGGGGGAGGTCAGAGGAGCTTTCTTT. Translated: CSALGEVRGAFF. The full variable domain, rest sourced from reference TRBV29-1 and TRBJ1-1, is SAVISQKPSRDICQRGTSLTIQCQVDSQVTMMFWYRQQPGQSLTLIATANQGSEATYESGFVIDKFPISRPNLTFSTLTVSNMSPEDSSIYLCSALGEVRGAFFGQGTRLTVV.

The V call is TRBV2, the J call TRBJ2-3; D uncertain. The CDR3 sequence is 10 residues long. V lost 8 bases to trimming and J lost 6 bases, with 6 bases between them. CDR1 SNHLY and CDR2 FYNNEI come from the germline V gene. The CDR3 DNA is TGTGCCAGCGAGCGTGATACGCAGTATTTT. It is translated as CASERDTQYF.

The chain has TRBV15 and TRBJ2-5; 12 bases align to TRBD2. The germline V gene encodes CDR1 LNHNV and CDR2 YYDKDF (reference sequence). The CDR3 has 16 amino acids. V shed 3 bases, J shed 4 bases, and the junction held 6 bases outside the gene matches. The CDR3 DNA reads as TGTGCCACCAGCAGCTCCCTAGCGGGAGGGAGAGAGACCCAGTACTTC. Amino acid sequence: CATSSSLAGGRETQYF.